A single sample is the source of the 16 T cell receptor beta chains below, sequenced in a study of T cell repertoires in cytomegalovirus infection. TCRdb re-called the reads through MiXCR, storing one row per CDR3 protein. This sample carries about 280,000 distinct CDR3 sequences, roughly a fifth of them seen once, and the ten largest clones take approximately 20%. These receptors have no known antigen. The sequencing used cultured PBMCs, collected from culture after CMV antigen stimulation. The origin of the receptors is a human donor in good health (CMV status not recorded). Some clones in this sample may be carry-over from other donors' samples.

This clonotype was counted at least ten times. The DNA of the CDR3 is TGTGCCAGCAGTTACTCAGCGACAGGGGTGTCCGGGGAGCTGTTTTTT. Its translation is CASSYSATGVSGELFF. V is TRBV6-5 and J is TRBJ2-2; 8 bases match TRBD1. Germline loops: CDR1 MNHEY, CDR2 SVGAGI. The ends lost 0 bases at V and 6 bases at J; junction bases unmatched: 6. This CDR3 is built from 16 residues.

This chain uses TRBV7-9 with TRBJ2-7; D remains unclear. CDR1 SEHNR and CDR2 FQNEAQ come from the germline V gene (reference sequence). This CDR3 has 12 residues. V was pared by 1 base and J by 5 bases, with 6 bases between. The CDR3 protein is CASSLVSDEQYF. In DNA, the CDR3 is TGTGCCAGCAGCTTAGTGAGTGACGAGCAGTACTTC.

This clonotype was counted at least ten times. The chain carries TRBV7-8 and TRBJ2-7, with D possibly matching TRBD1 (6 bases). The V end was cut by 10 bases, the J end by 4 bases, with 20 bases between. CDR1 is SGHVS, CDR2 FQNEAQ, per germline. This CDR3 is 14 amino acids long. This CDR3 reads CATVQGGVPYEQYV. The CDR3 bases are TGTGCCACCGTACAGGGTGGGGTCCCGTACGAGCAGTACGTC.

This clonotype was seen a handful of times. The chain carries TRBV11-2 and TRBJ2-7; unclear D gene. The CDR3 runs 14 residues. Germline assignment: CDR1 SGHAT and CDR2 FQNNGV. V shed 0 bases and J shed 3 bases, with 9 bases lying between them. The CDR3 DNA is TGTGCCAGCAGCTTAGAGGACGGATACTACGAGCAGTACGTC. It yields the protein CASSLEDGYYEQYV.

This rearrangement joins TRBV12-3 or TRBV12-4 to TRBJ1-4, with TRBD1 identical over 9 bases. CDR3 length: 16 amino acids. The V gene end was trimmed by 5 bases and the J gene end by 6 bases; junction bases not matched to a gene: 10. In DNA form, the CDR3 reads TGTGCCAGCAGTAAATTCCCGGGACAGGGCCATGAAAAACTGTTTTTT. Amino acid sequence: CASSKFPGQGHEKLFF.

This clonotype was counted at least ten times. The chain employs TRBV12-3 or TRBV12-4 and TRBJ1-1; D uncertain. The length of the CDR3 is 14 residues. Trimming removed 0 bases from V and 5 bases from J, with 10 bases in between. The CDR3 protein is CASSLARDTTEAFF. The CDR3 bases are TGTGCCAGCAGTTTAGCTCGGGATACGACTGAAGCTTTCTTT.

This clonotype was seen a few times. V gene TRBV24-1 combines with J gene TRBJ2-1; D gene unclear. V was pared by 4 bases and J by 6 bases, with 12 bases between. Germline V gene sequence: CDR1 KGHDR, CDR2 SFDVKD. The CDR3 is 14 residues long. The chain's CDR3 is CATSEAELGNEQFF. In DNA, the CDR3 is TGTGCCACCAGTGAAGCTGAGTTGGGCAATGAGCAGTTCTTC.

The chain has TRBV27 and TRBJ2-6, with D possibly called TRBD1 or TRBD2 (7 bases each). V lost 5 bases and J 1 base, leaving 18 bases between the germline ends. Germline V lookup: CDR1 MNHEY, CDR2 SMNVEV (reference sequence). This CDR3 has 18 residues. CDR3 coding DNA: TGTGCCAGCAGTGAAGTCCAGGGGGGGCGTTCTGGGGCCAACGTCCTGACTTTC. It is translated as CASSEVQGGRSGANVLTF.

This clonotype came up many times. The chain combines TRBV7-2 with TRBJ1-5, with D possibly TRBD1 on 5 matching bases. The germline V gene encodes CDR1 SGHTA and CDR2 FQGNSA. The V end was cut by 5 bases, the J end by 3 bases, with 11 bases between. The CDR3 is made up of 14 amino acids. The CDR3 coding sequence is TGTGCCAGCAGCGTCGGGGACCCCAATCAGCCCCAGCATTTT. This gives the protein CASSVGDPNQPQHF.

A few counts support this clonotype. The chain has TRBV20-1 and TRBJ2-3; D gene ambiguous. Deletions cut 3 bases from V and 2 bases from J, with 12 bases between. This CDR3 contains 14 residues. Germline CDR1 reads DFQATT; CDR2 reads SNEGSKA (reference sequence). This chain's CDR3 is CSASSYLNTDTQYF. CDR3 bases: TGCAGTGCTAGCTCTTACCTCAACACAGATACGCAGTATTTT.

This clonotype was found a few times. The CDR3 reads CSASGLAGADTQYF. CDR3 bases: TGCAGTGCTAGTGGGCTAGCGGGTGCAGATACGCAGTATTTT. V is TRBV20-1 and J is TRBJ2-3; 8 bases line up with TRBD2. V gave up 3 bases and J gave up 4 bases; unmatched junction bases: 6. This CDR3 has 14 residues. CDR1 is DFQATT and CDR2 is SNEGSKA in the germline V gene (reference sequence).

This clonotype came up a few times. This chain uses TRBV4-1 with TRBJ2-3; 8 positions agree with TRBD2. The CDR3 totals 16 residues. After removal of 3 bases from V and 4 bases from J, the junction contained 9 bases not matched to a gene. Germline CDR1 reads MGHRA; CDR2 reads YSYEKL. The CDR3 region is CASSHVGREVPDTQYF. CDR3 nucleotides: TGCGCCAGCAGCCACGTGGGGCGGGAGGTCCCAGATACGCAGTATTTT.

This clonotype appeared many times. The rearrangement joins TRBV6-1 to TRBJ2-5; D might be TRBD1 (5 bases). The germline V gene encodes CDR1 MNHNS and CDR2 SASEGT. The length of the CDR3 is 13 residues. V lost 6 bases and J lost 5, with 13 bases in between. CDR3 DNA sequence: TGTGCCAGCAGATCCACAGGTCAGGAGACCCAGTACTTC. Residues: CASRSTGQETQYF.

This chain joins TRBV6-2 or TRBV6-3 and TRBJ2-1; 8 positions agree with TRBD2. This CDR3 contains 17 residues. V lost 2 bases and J lost 7; bases outside the gene matches: 13. Germline CDR1 and CDR2: MNHEY and SVGEGT. CDR3 protein: CASSYPLAGTRINEQFF. In nucleotides, the CDR3 is TGTGCCAGCAGTTACCCCTTAGCGGGAACAAGGATAAATGAGCAGTTCTTC.

This clonotype was recorded many times. V usage is TRBV7-2 and J usage is TRBJ2-1; 8 bases agree with TRBD1. The CDR3 length is 15 residues. V was pared by 5 bases and J by 10 bases, with 13 bases of the junction left unmatched. Germline values: CDR1 SGHTA, CDR2 FQGNSA. The DNA for the CDR3 is TGTGCCAGCAGCAACGGACAGGGTATCGCAGTCGAGCAGTTCTTC. Translated: CASSNGQGIAVEQFF.

The chain uses TRBV7-9 and TRBJ2-2; D not certain. Looked up from germline, CDR1 is SEHNR and CDR2 is FQNEAQ (reference sequence). This CDR3 region has 13 residues. The V gene lost 7 bases and the J gene lost 4 bases, with 10 bases spanning the gap. The CDR3 nucleotides are TGTGCCAGCACCGTCAGCTCCACCGGGGAGCTGTTTTTT. Translation gives CASTVSSTGELFF.